This entry lists 24 T cell receptor beta chains sequenced from one sample in a study of T-cell memory formation after mild COVID-19. TCRdb itself ran the 5' RACE reads through MiXCR, one entry per CDR3 protein. The sample lists around 340,000 distinct CDR3 sequences, 10% to 15% occurring once. Sequencing was carried out using PBMCs or a T cell subset sorted from them (not recorded which). These receptors came from a man aged 18 to 29 who had mild COVID-19 (a few samples of this study predate the infection). Cell type and time point are not known.

This chain links TRBV10-3 with TRBJ2-5; 10 nucleotides agree with TRBD2. With V trimmed by 10 bases and J by 4 bases, 9 bases remained unmatched. The V gene's germline CDR1 is ENHRY and CDR2 SYGVKD. This CDR3 contains 14 residues. CDR3 protein: CATQSSGSPETQYF. CDR3 DNA sequence: TGTGCCACCCAGTCTAGCGGGAGCCCAGAGACCCAGTACTTC.

This clonotype appeared many times. The CDR3 here is CASSFAGPGELFF. DNA for the CDR3: TGTGCCAGCAGCTTCGCGGGCCCCGGGGAGCTGTTTTTT. The chain has TRBV7-9 and TRBJ2-2; a possible D gene is TRBD2 (5 bases). V gave up 3 bases and J gave up 6 bases, with 8 bases separating them. The CDR3 has 13 amino acids. Germline lookup yields CDR1 SEHNR and CDR2 FQNEAQ (reference sequence).

Written as DNA, the CDR3 is TGTGCCAGCAGCTACTGGACTAGAAACCCGCCGGAGACCCAGTACTTC. Translating it yields CASSYWTRNPPETQYF. The J gene is TRBJ2-5, the V gene TRBV7-2; 7 positions agree with TRBD2. CDR3 length equals 16 residues. The germline gives CDR1 SGHTA, CDR2 FQGNSA. Trimming took 4 bases from V and 5 from J; bases not matched to a gene: 13.

This clonotype was observed a handful of times. The chain combines TRBV5-1 with TRBJ2-5; 9 bases are shared with TRBD1. With V trimmed by 1 base and J by 4 bases, 5 bases remained unmatched. CDR3 size: 15 residues. Germline assignment: CDR1 SGHRS and CDR2 YFSETQ. In DNA form, the CDR3 reads TGCGCCAGCAGCTTGCTCACGGGACAGGGAGAGACCCAGTACTTC. It specifies CASSLLTGQGETQYF.

The chain joins TRBV5-1 to TRBJ2-5, with D possibly called TRBD1 or TRBD2 (5 bases each). Per the germline V gene, CDR1 is SGHRS and CDR2 is YFSETQ. Trimming removed 4 bases at V and 5 bases at J, with 15 bases between. CDR3 size: 14 residues. CDR3 sequence reads: CASSRWTGHETQYF. The CDR3 region has the DNA TGCGCCAGCAGCCGCTGGACGGGGCATGAGACCCAGTACTTC.

This clonotype was seen at least ten times. This chain links TRBV7-8 with TRBJ2-2; the D is unclear. Germline V gene data show CDR1 as SGHVS and CDR2 as FQNEAQ. The V end was cut by 1 base, the J end by 6 bases, with 9 bases between. The CDR3 runs 14 residues. The CDR3 DNA follows: TGTGCCAGCAGCTTAGGATCTAAGGCCGGGGAGCTGTTTTTT. Translating gives CASSLGSKAGELFF.

This chain uses TRBV2 with TRBJ1-6; 12 bases are shared with TRBD1. CDR3 size: 15 residues. In germline, CDR1 is SNHLY, CDR2 FYNNEI. Germline trimming cut 11 bases from V and 7 bases from J; bases unmatched to any gene: 9. DNA for the CDR3: TGTGCCGGGTCCATCGGGACAGGGGGCAATTCACCCCTCCACTTT. Residues: CAGSIGTGGNSPLHF.

In its sample, this clonotype was seen a few times. The J gene is TRBJ2-1, the V gene TRBV27; D is possibly TRBD1 (6 bases). Germline CDR1 is MNHEY and CDR2 is SMNVEV (reference sequence). Trimming took off 3 bases at V and 9 bases at J, with 12 bases between the two ends. The CDR3 runs to 13 residues. CDR3 sequence: CASSLFQGPEQFF. CDR3 in DNA: TGTGCCAGCAGTTTGTTTCAGGGGCCTGAGCAGTTCTTC.

This clonotype has more than one count but fewer than ten. J is TRBJ2-1 and V is TRBV5-1; D might be TRBD2 (5 bases). CDR3 size: 16 residues. Deletions cut 4 bases from V and 9 bases from J, with 23 bases between. Germline lookup yields CDR1 SGHRS and CDR2 YFSETQ. For the CDR3, the DNA is TGCGCCAGCAGCAATAATCGGCTAGCAACGGTTGTTGAGCAGTTCTTC. Protein sequence: CASSNNRLATVVEQFF.

This clonotype was observed at least ten times. The genes are TRBV6-2 or TRBV6-3 and TRBJ2-5, with D possibly TRBD1 on 5 matching bases. Germline CDR1 and CDR2: MNHEY and SVGEGT. Trimming stripped 4 bases from V and 2 bases from J, with 11 bases between. This CDR3 comprises 14 residues. The chain's CDR3 is CASSSRQTQETQYF. CDR3 sequence (DNA): TGTGCCAGCAGTTCTAGACAGACTCAAGAGACCCAGTACTTC.

In its sample, this clonotype was seen many times. The chain joins TRBV5-4 to TRBJ2-3; D is possibly TRBD2 (6 bases). This CDR3 spans 14 amino acids. V was cut by 3 bases and J by 2 bases, with 10 bases left in between. Germline values: CDR1 SGHNT, CDR2 YYREEE (reference sequence). The CDR3 sequence is CASSSGGNTDTQYF. The DNA of the CDR3 is TGTGCCAGCAGCTCCGGCGGGAACACAGATACGCAGTATTTT.

This sequence joins TRBV7-3 and TRBJ2-1, with a possible D match to TRBD2 (6 bases). V was pared by 5 bases and J by 0 bases, with 14 bases between. CDR3 length equals 16 residues. Germline V gives CDR1 SGHTA, CDR2 FQGTGA. The CDR3 here is CASSPTAGSSYNEQFF. In nucleotides, the CDR3 is TGTGCCAGCAGCCCTACGGCGGGGAGCTCCTACAATGAGCAGTTCTTC.

The rearrangement joins TRBV20-1 to TRBJ2-2; 12 bases line up with TRBD1. Per germline, CDR1 DFQATT and CDR2 SNEGSKA (reference sequence). V lost 1 base and J lost 0; bases outside the gene matches: 9. CDR3 length equals 19 residues. CDR3 residues: CSARGVPGQGAPNTGELFF. In DNA form, the CDR3 reads TGCAGTGCTAGAGGGGTGCCGGGACAGGGGGCCCCGAACACCGGGGAGCTGTTTTTT.

The chain links TRBV7-9 to TRBJ1-2; tentatively, D is TRBD1 (5 bases). The CDR3 is 15 residues long. In germline, CDR1 is SEHNR, CDR2 FQNEAQ (reference sequence). The V gene lost 3 bases and the J gene lost 8 bases, with 19 bases spanning the gap. The CDR3, as DNA: TGTGCCAGCAGCTTCGGGGGTCGTGACGTTATGGGCTACACCTTC. Translating gives CASSFGGRDVMGYTF.

The chain joins TRBV6-1 to TRBJ2-3; possible D gene TRBD1, 7 bases. The CDR3 has 17 residues. The germline CDR1 and CDR2 sequences are MNHNS and SASEGT. The V and J ends lost 7 bases and 4 bases respectively, with 24 bases between them. CDR3: CASTGGGSVSLADTQYF. For the CDR3, the DNA is TGTGCCAGCACCGGAGGGGGCAGCGTCAGCCTGGCAGATACGCAGTATTTT.

The chain employs TRBV11-2 and TRBJ1-1; D possibly corresponds to TRBD1 (6 bases). Trimming stripped 5 bases from V and 8 bases from J, with 15 bases between. The CDR3 spans 13 residues. Per germline, CDR1 SGHAT and CDR2 FQNNGV. The CDR3, as DNA: TGTGCCAGCAGCCGGACAGCCCTCGGGGAAGCTTTCTTT. Translation: CASSRTALGEAFF. Supplemented by reference TRBV11-2 and TRBJ1-1, the full variable domain reads EAGVAQSPRYKIIEKRQSVAFWCNPISGHATLYWYQQILGQGPKLLIQFQNNGVVDDSQLPKDRFSAERLKGVDSTLKIQPAKLEDSAVYLCASSRTALGEAFFGQGTRLTVV.

This clonotype was seen only a few times. CDR3 in DNA: TGTGCCAGCAGCTTAGATAGCCACTACTACGAGCAGTACTTC. As protein: CASSLDSHYYEQYF. The rearrangement links TRBV7-2 to TRBJ2-7; D is undetermined. The CDR3 extends over 14 amino acids. Germline loops: CDR1 SGHTA, CDR2 FQGNSA. V gave up 1 base and J gave up 3 bases, with 10 bases separating them.

This clonotype was seen at least ten times. V gene TRBV10-3 combines with J gene TRBJ1-1, with D maybe TRBD1 (5 bases). The CDR3 is 15 amino acids. Trimming stripped 9 bases from V and 4 bases from J, with 21 bases between. In germline, CDR1 is ENHRY, CDR2 SYGVKD. CDR3 in amino acids: CAIGTAARRGTEAFF. Written as DNA, the CDR3 is TGTGCCATAGGGACGGCCGCCCGGCGGGGCACTGAAGCTTTCTTT.

A few counts support this clonotype. The J gene is TRBJ2-1, the V gene TRBV10-3; D not resolved. CDR1 and CDR2 from the germline V gene are ENHRY and SYGVKD. The CDR3 runs 12 residues. Deletions cut 2 bases from V and 8 bases from J, with 7 bases between. CDR3 protein: CAISETFDEQFF. CDR3 in DNA: TGTGCCATCAGTGAGACGTTTGATGAGCAGTTCTTC.

This clonotype was observed many times. The chain uses TRBV6-2 or TRBV6-3 and TRBJ2-5; D is unresolved. CDR3 size: 12 residues. Germline CDR1 reads MNHEY; CDR2 reads SVGEGT. The V and J ends lost 6 bases and 4 bases respectively, with 9 bases between them. The CDR3 DNA is TGTGCCAGCAGCAGCATTCGAGAGACCCAGTACTTC. Translation gives CASSSIRETQYF.

This clonotype has only a few counts. The chain is built from TRBV7-3 and TRBJ2-6; D remains ambiguous. The CDR3 spans 16 residues. The V and J ends lost 3 bases and 0 bases respectively, with 9 bases between them. The germline gives CDR1 SGHTA, CDR2 FQGTGA. The CDR3 nucleotides are TGTGCCAGCAGCTTCGGCAGAAGCTCTGGGGCCAACGTCCTGACTTTC. The encoded protein is CASSFGRSSGANVLTF.

The rearrangement links TRBV7-6 to TRBJ2-3; no definite D call. Germline-derived CDR1 and CDR2 are SGHVS and FNYEAQ. V lost 1 base and J lost 6, with 8 bases in between. The CDR3 is 13 residues long. The CDR3 nucleotides are TGTGCCAGCAGCTTAGTACAGCTCGATACGCAGTATTTT. Translating gives CASSLVQLDTQYF.

The chain uses TRBV4-1 and TRBJ2-5; the D gene is possibly TRBD2 (5 bases). CDR3 length: 14 residues. Germline assignment: CDR1 MGHRA and CDR2 YSYEKL. The V end was cut by 2 bases, the J end by 1 base, with 8 bases between. The CDR3 loop is CASSQWTLQETQYF. CDR3 sequence (DNA): TGCGCCAGCAGCCAATGGACTCTCCAAGAGACCCAGTACTTC.

The rearrangement joins TRBV7-2 to TRBJ2-1; D unresolved. Trimming removed 5 bases at V and 15 bases at J, with 14 bases between. Germline CDR1 is SGHTA and CDR2 is FQGNSA. The CDR3 loop spans 11 amino acids. The CDR3 here is CASSQGRTPFF. The CDR3 nucleotides read TGTGCCAGCAGCCAAGGACGGACCCCGTTCTTC.